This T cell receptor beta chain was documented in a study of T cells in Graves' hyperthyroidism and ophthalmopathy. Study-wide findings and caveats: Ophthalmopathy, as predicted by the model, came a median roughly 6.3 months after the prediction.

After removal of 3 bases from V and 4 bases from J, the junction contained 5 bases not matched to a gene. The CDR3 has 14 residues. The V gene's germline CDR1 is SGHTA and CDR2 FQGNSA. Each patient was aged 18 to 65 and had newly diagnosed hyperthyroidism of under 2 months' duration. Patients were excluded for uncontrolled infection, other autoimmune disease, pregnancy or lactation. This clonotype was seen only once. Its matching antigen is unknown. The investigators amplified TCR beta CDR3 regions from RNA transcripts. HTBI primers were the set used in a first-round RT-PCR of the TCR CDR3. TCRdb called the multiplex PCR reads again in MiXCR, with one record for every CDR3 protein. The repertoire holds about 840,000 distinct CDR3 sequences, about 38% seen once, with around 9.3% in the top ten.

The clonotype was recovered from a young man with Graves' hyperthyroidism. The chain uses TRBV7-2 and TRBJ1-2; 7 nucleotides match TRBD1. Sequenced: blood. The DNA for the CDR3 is TGTGCCAGCAGCTTCCTTCGGGACAGCTATGGCTACACCTTC. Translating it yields CASSFLRDSYGYTF.